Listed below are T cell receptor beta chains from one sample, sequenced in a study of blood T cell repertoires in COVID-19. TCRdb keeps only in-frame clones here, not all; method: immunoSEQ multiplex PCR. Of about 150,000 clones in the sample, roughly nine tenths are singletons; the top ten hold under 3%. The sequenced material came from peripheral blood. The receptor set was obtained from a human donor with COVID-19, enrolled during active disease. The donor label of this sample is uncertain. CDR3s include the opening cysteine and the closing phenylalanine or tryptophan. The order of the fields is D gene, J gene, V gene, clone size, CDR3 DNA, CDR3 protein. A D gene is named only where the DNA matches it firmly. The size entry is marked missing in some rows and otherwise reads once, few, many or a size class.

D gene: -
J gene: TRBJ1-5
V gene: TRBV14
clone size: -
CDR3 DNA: TGTGCCAGCAGCCAGGATATATACAGGAGCAATCAGCCCCAGCATTTT
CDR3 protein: CASSQDIYRSNQPQHF

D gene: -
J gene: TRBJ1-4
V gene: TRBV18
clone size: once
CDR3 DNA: TGTGCCAGCTCACGAAGACCAGGAGGGGTTTCAGGCGAAAAACTGTTTTTT
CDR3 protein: CASSRRPGGVSGEKLFF

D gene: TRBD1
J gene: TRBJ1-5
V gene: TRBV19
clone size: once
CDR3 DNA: TGTGCCAGTAGTATCTACCAGGGGGGCTATCAGCCCCAGCATTTT
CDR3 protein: CASSIYQGGYQPQHF

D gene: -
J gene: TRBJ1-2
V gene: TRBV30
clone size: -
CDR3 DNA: TGTGCCGGAAAAAAGGGTGGACAGTTCTATGGCTACACCTTC
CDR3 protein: CAGKKGGQFYGYTF

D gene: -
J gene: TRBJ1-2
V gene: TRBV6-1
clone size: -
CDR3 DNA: TGTGCCAGCAGTGAAGCCGGCGGAACCTATGGCTACACCTTC
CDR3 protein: CASSEAGGTYGYTF

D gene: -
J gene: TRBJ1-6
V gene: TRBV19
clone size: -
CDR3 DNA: TGTGCCAGTAGCCCCGACAGTCTTTGGGATTCACCCCTCCACTTT
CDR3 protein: CASSPDSLWDSPLHF

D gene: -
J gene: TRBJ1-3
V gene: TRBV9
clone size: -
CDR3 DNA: TGTGCCAGCAGCGTAGAAGCAGGGGGAAACACCATATATTTT
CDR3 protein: CASSVEAGGNTIYF

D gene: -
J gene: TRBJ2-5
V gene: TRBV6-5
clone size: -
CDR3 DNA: TGTGCCAGCGGTTTCAACCACGATCACAGGGAGACCCAGTACTTC
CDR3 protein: CASGFNHDHRETQYF

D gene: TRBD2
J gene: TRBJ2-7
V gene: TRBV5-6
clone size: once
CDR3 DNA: TGTGCCAGCAGCGGAATTCCGGGACTAGCGGGAGGGAGCTCCTACGAGCAGTACTTC
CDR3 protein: CASSGIPGLAGGSSYEQYF

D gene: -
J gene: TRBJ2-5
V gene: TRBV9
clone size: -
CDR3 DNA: TGTGCCAGCAGCGTAGCCCCAGGTACGGGGGAGACCCAGTACTTC
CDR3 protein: CASSVAPGTGETQYF

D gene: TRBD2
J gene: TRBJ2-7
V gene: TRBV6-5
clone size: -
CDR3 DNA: TGTGCCAGCAGTTACTCCCTAGCGGGCGATTACGAGCAGTACTTC
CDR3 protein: CASSYSLAGDYEQYF

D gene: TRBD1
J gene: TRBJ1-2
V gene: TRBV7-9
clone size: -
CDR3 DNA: TGTGCCAGCAGCGTCCGGGACAGTCCCTATGGCTACACCTTC
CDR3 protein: CASSVRDSPYGYTF

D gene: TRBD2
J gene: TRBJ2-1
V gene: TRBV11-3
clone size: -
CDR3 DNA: TGTGCCAGCAGCGCGGGACTAGCGGCTAACGGAGAGCAGTTCTTC
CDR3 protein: CASSAGLAANGEQFF

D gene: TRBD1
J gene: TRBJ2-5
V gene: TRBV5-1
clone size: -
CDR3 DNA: TGCGCCAGCAGCTTTCAGGGGGCTTTGGAGACCCAGTACTTC
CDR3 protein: CASSFQGALETQYF

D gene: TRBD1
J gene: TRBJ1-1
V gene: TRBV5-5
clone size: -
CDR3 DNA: TGTGCCAGCAGCGGAGGACAGGGAAAAATGCGGTACACTGAAGCTTTCTTT
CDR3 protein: CASSGGQGKMRYTEAFF

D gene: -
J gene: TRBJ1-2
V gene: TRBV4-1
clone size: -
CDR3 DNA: TGCGCCAGCAGCCGAAACATCGGAGAGAACTATGGCTACACCTTC
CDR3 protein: CASSRNIGENYGYTF

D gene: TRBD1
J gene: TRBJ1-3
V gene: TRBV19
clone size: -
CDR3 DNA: TGTGCCAGTATGGACAGGGGTCCAGGAAACACCATATATTTT
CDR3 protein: CASMDRGPGNTIYF

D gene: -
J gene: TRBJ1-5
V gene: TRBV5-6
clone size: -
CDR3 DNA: TGTGCCAGCAGCTTGCTGAATCAGCCCCAGCATTTT
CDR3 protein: CASSLLNQPQHF

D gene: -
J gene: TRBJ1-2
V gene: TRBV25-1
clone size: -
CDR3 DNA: TGTGCCAGCAGTGTAGGGGTGGACTATGGCTACACCTTC
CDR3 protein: CASSVGVDYGYTF

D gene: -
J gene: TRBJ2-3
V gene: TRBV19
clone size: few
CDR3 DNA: TGTGCCAGTACAAGAAGCCCTCGGGTTAGCACAGATACGCAGTATTTT
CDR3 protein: CASTRSPRVSTDTQYF

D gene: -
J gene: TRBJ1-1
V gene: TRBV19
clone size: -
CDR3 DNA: TGTGCGTCACAATGGAGGGACGTGGCTTTCTTT
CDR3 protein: CASQWRDVAFF

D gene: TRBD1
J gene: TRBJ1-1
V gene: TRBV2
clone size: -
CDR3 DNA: TGTGCCAGCAGTGAAATCAGGGACAGACGAAGGTATGGAGCTTTCTTT
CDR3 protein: CASSEIRDRRRYGAFF

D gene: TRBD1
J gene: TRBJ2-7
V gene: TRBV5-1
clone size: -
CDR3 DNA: TGCGCCAGCAGCGTAGCAATGGGACAGGGCTACGAGCAGTACTTC
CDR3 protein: CASSVAMGQGYEQYF

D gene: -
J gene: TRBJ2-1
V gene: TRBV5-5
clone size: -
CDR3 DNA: TGTGCCAGCAGCTTGATAGCGGCTAGCTCCTACAATGAGCAGTTCTTC
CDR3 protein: CASSLIAASSYNEQFF

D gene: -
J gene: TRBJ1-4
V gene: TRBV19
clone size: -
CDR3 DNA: TGTGCCAGTAGTACCAGTCGGGAAGGGGAAAAACTGTTTTTT
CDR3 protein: CASSTSREGEKLFF

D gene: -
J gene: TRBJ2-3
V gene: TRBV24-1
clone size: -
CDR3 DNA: TGTGCCACCAGTCAGGGGTATGATACGCAGTATTTT
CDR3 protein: CATSQGYDTQYF

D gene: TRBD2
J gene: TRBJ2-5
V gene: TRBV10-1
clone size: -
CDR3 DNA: TGCGCCAGCAGTGAGTCGGCGACTAGCGGGGGCCAAGAGACCCAGTACTTC
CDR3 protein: CASSESATSGGQETQYF

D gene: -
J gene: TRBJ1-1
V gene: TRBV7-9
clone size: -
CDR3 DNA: TGTGCCAGCAGACCTGGACAAATCGAAGCTTTCTTT
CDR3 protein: CASRPGQIEAFF

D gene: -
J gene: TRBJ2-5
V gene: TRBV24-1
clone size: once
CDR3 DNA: TGTGCCACCAGTGATTGGGCGACCCAGTACTTC
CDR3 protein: CATSDWATQYF

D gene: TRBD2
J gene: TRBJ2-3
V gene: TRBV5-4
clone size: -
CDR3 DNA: TGTGCCAGCAGCCCTGGCGGGAGGAGCACAGATACGCAGTATTTT
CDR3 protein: CASSPGGRSTDTQYF

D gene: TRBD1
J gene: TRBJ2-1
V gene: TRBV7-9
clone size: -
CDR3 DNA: TGTGCCAGCAGCCGAGGGGGCCCATCTTTGTTCGGTGAGCAGTTCTTC
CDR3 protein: CASSRGGPSLFGEQFF

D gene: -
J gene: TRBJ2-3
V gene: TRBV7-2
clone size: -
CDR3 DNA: TGTGCCAGCAGCTTAGGGACTCCCGGTATAGATACGCAGTATTTT
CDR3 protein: CASSLGTPGIDTQYF

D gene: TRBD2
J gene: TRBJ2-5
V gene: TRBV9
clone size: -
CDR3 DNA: TGTGCCAGCAGCGTAGGGCGGGGGGGATTCCAAGAGACCCAGTACTTC
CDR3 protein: CASSVGRGGFQETQYF

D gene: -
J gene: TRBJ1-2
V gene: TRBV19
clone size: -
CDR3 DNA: TGTGCCAGTAGTATAGGGAGGGCCGGCTACACCTTC
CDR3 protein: CASSIGRAGYTF

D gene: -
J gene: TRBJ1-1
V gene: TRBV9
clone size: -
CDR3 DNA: TGTGCCAGCAGCGCACAGGGAAAGCCTGAAGCTTTCTTT
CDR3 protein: CASSAQGKPEAFF

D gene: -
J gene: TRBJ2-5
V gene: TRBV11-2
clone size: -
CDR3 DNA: TGTGCCAGCAGCTTAAGGTGGAGGGAGACCCAGTACTTC
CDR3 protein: CASSLRWRETQYF

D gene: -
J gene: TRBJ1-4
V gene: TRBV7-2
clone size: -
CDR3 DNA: TGTGCCAGCAGCTTAGCTGCCGGACAGTCCGGATGGGAAAAACTGTTTTTT
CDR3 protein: CASSLAAGQSGWEKLFF

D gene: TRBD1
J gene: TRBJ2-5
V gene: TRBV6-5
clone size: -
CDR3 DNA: TGTGCCAGCACAGGGACAGGGTCGGAGACCCAGTACTTC
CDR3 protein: CASTGTGSETQYF

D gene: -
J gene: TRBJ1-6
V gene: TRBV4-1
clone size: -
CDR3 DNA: TGCGCCAGCAGCCAAGTAGGGGGGGCAGGGAATTCACCCCTCCACTTT
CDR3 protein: CASSQVGGAGNSPLHF

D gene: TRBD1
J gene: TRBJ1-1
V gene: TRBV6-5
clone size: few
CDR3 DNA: TGTGCCAGCAGCCGACAGGGTGACACTGAAGCTTTCTTT
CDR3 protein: CASSRQGDTEAFF

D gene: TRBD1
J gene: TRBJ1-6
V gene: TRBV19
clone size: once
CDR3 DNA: TGTGCCAGTAGGACCGGGACAGGGCCCGGGTCACCCCTCCACTTT
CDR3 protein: CASRTGTGPGSPLHF

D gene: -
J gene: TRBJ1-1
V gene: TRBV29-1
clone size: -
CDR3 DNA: TGCAGCGTTGAGTCTAGTATGAACACTGAAGCTTTCTTT
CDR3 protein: CSVESSMNTEAFF

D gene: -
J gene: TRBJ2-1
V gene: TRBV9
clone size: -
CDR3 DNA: TGTGCCAGCAGCGTAGAGGGAGCGACGCGTCTGTATGAGCAGTTCTTC
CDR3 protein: CASSVEGATRLYEQFF

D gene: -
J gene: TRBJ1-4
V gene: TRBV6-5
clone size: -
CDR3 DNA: TGTGCCAGCAGTTACCAGGCTGAAGAAAAACTGTTTTTT
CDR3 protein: CASSYQAEEKLFF

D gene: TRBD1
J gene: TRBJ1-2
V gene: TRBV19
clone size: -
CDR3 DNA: TGTGCCAGTAGGGGACAGGGGAACTATGGCTACACCTTC
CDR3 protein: CASRGQGNYGYTF

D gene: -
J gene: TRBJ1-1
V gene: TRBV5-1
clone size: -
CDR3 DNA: TGCGCCAGCAGCTCCACAGGTCTAGGGACTGAAGCTTTCTTT
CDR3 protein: CASSSTGLGTEAFF

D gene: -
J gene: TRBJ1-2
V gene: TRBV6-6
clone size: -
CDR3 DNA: TGTGCCAGCAGTTACGGGGAGGGTGGCTACACCTTC
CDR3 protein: CASSYGEGGYTF

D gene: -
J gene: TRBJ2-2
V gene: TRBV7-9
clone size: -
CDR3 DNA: TGTGCCAGCAGCACCACGGGCCAGGGGTTGGGCACCGGGGAGCTGTTTTTT
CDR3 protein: CASSTTGQGLGTGELFF

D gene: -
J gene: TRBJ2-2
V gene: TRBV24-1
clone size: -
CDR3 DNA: TGTGCCACCAGTGACTTAGCAGGGCAAGGCACCGGGGAGCTGTTTTTT
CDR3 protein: CATSDLAGQGTGELFF